The 2 T cell receptor beta chains below come from one sample, sequenced in a study of blood T cell repertoires in COVID-19. The protocol was immunoSEQ multiplex PCR, while the TCRdb copy is restricted to in-frame clones and leaves out a portion. The repertoire holds 50,000 to 80,000 clones, with approximately 80% as singletons. The sample comprised peripheral blood. These receptors all come from an older woman with acute or convalescent COVID-19.

The rearrangement joins TRBV10-3 to TRBJ1-2, with unresolved D. Between the trimmed V and J ends, which lost 7 bases and 4 bases, there was a span of 22 bases. The CDR3 runs to 16 residues. CDR1 and CDR2 from the germline V gene are ENHRY and SYGVKD. The CDR3 sequence is CAIKEEPTAYPYGYTF. The CDR3 region has the DNA TGTGCCATCAAGGAGGAACCGACCGCTTACCCCTATGGCTACACCTTC.

The chain joins TRBV5-1 to TRBJ2-2, with D tentatively TRBD2 (5 bases). CDR1 is SGHRS, CDR2 YFSETQ, per germline. The CDR3 runs 15 residues. The V end lost 4 bases, the J end lost 0 bases, and 10 bases lay between the germline ends. This CDR3 reads CASSGERANTGELFF. The CDR3 DNA reads as TGCGCCAGCAGCGGGGAGAGGGCGAACACCGGGGAGCTGTTTTTT.